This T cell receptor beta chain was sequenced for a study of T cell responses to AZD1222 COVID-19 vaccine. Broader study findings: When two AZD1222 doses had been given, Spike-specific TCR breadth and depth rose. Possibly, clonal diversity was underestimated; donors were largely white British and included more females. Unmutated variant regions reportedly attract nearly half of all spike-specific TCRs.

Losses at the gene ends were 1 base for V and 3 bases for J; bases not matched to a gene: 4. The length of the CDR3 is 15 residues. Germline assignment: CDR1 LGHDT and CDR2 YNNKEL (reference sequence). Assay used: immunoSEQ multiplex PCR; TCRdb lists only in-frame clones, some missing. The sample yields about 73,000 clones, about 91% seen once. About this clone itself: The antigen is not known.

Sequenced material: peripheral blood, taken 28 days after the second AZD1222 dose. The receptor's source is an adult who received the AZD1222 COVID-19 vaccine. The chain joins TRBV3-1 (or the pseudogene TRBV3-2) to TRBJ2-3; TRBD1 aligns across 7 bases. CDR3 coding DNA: TGTGCCAGCAGCCAAGGTCAGGGGGTGACAGATACGCAGTATTTT. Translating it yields CASSQGQGVTDTQYF.